The 28 T cell receptor beta chains in this list originate from one sample, sequenced in a study of control samples from healthy donors and cancer patients. The method was immunoSEQ multiplex PCR; TCRdb's version includes in-frame clones alone and lacks a portion of them. This table has tens of thousands of clones, roughly nine tenths appearing once. The material sequenced was blood. The receptors come from a man aged 50 to 59 in good health.

The gene calls are TRBV28 and TRBJ1-3; 8 bases are a match to TRBD1. The V and J ends lost 4 bases and 3 bases, in that order; junction bases with no gene match: 11. The CDR3 is 17 residues long. CDR1 is MDHEN, CDR2 SYDVKM, per germline. CDR3 bases: TGTGCCAGCAGTTCATACGCCAGGGGGCTAGTTGGAAACACCATATATTTT. This codes for CASSSYARGLVGNTIYF.

V and J are TRBV18 and TRBJ1-1; maybe TRBD1 (5 bases). The V gene lost 6 bases and the J gene lost 2 bases, with 13 bases spanning the gap. CDR1 is KGHSH and CDR2 is LQKENI in the germline V gene. CDR3 length equals 14 residues. CDR3 sequence (DNA): TGTGCCAGCTCCCCGTCCGGGGGAAACACTGAAGCTTTCTTT. Amino acids: CASSPSGGNTEAFF.

This clone was seen once. J is TRBJ1-2 and V is TRBV5-6, with D uncertain. The germline gives CDR1 SGHDT, CDR2 YYEEEE. CDR3 length: 14 amino acids. V was cut by 0 bases and J by 0 bases, with 6 bases left in between. CDR3 DNA sequence: TGTGCCAGCAGCTTGGATTTAGCTAACTATGGCTACACCTTC. Residues: CASSLDLANYGYTF.

This clone has more than one count but fewer than ten. The genes are TRBV12-5 and TRBJ1-2, with TRBD1 matching 9 bases. The V and J ends lost 6 bases and 1 base, in that order; junction bases with no gene match: 3. This CDR3 comprises 14 residues. The V gene's germline CDR1 is LGHNT and CDR2 FRNRAP. Here the CDR3 DNA reads TGTGCTAGTGGGGGGACAGGGTTTAACTATGGCTACACCTTC. This gives the protein CASGGTGFNYGYTF.

This clone has a single count. CDR3 protein: CASSQDKLYGYTF. CDR3 DNA sequence: TGTGCCAGCAGCCAAGATAAACTATATGGCTACACCTTC. The chain links TRBV3-1 (or the pseudogene TRBV3-2) to TRBJ1-2, with no clear D. The CDR3 covers 13 residues. From germline, CDR1 is LGHDT and CDR2 YNNKEL (reference sequence). V dropped 0 bases and J dropped 5 bases, with 7 bases sitting between them.

The CDR3, as DNA: TGTGCCAGCAGCCTGCAACAGGGGGCGCAAAAAGATACGCAGTATTTT. This encodes CASSLQQGAQKDTQYF. The chain joins TRBV5-4 to TRBJ2-3, with 9 bases lining up with TRBD1. V lost 4 bases to trimming and J lost 5 bases; unmatched junction nucleotides: 11. Germline loops: CDR1 SGHNT, CDR2 YYREEE (reference sequence). CDR3 length: 16 residues.

This chain joins TRBV11-2 and TRBJ2-3; 8 bases fit TRBD1. After removal of 3 bases from V and 11 bases from J, the junction contained 7 bases not matched to a gene. CDR1 is SGHAT and CDR2 is FQNNGV in the germline V gene. This CDR3 spans 13 amino acids. CDR3 in DNA: TGTGCCAGCAGCTTGCAACAGGGGGTCTGGCAGTATTTT. Translating it yields CASSLQQGVWQYF.

This clone showed up just a few times. The chain has TRBV19 and TRBJ1-3; D is perhaps TRBD1 (5 bases). This CDR3 spans 15 amino acids. Germline loops: CDR1 LNHDA, CDR2 SQIVND (reference sequence). Trimming left V 6 bases short and J 0 bases short, with 12 bases between. The CDR3 DNA follows: TGTGCCAGTAGAGGCCAGGGAAGCTCTGGAAACACCATATATTTT. This codes for CASRGQGSSGNTIYF.

This chain uses TRBV6-2 or TRBV6-3 with TRBJ2-1; 8 nucleotides align to TRBD2. The CDR3 has 17 amino acids. Germline-derived CDR1 and CDR2 are MNHEY and SVGEGT. Trimming removed 2 bases from V and 8 bases from J; junction bases left unmatched: 14. The CDR3 sequence: CASSYLFGGGQVHEQFF. CDR3 nucleotide sequence: TGTGCCAGCAGTTACCTTTTCGGGGGGGGCCAGGTCCATGAGCAGTTCTTC.

A few counts support this clone. The chain recombines TRBV21-1 with TRBJ2-1. TRBV21-1 is recorded as a pseudogene. The CDR3 extends over 15 amino acids. CDR3 sequence reads: CASSKEERGDNEQFF. In DNA, the CDR3 is TGTGCCAGCAGCAAAGAGGAGAGGGGCGACAATGAGCAGTTCTTC.

The gene calls are TRBV5-1 and TRBJ1-2; D possibly corresponds to TRBD1 (6 bases). Per germline, CDR1 SGHRS and CDR2 YFSETQ. The CDR3 spans 14 residues. V was clipped by 3 bases and J by 4 bases, with 13 bases between them. The CDR3 bases are TGCGCCAGCAGCTCAAACAGGGTCAGCTATGGCTACACCTTC. It translates to CASSSNRVSYGYTF.

The V gene is TRBV5-6, the J gene TRBJ1-1; 9 bases agree with TRBD1. This CDR3 is 15 amino acids long. The trim removed 3 bases at V and 4 bases at J, leaving 7 bases unmatched. CDR1 is SGHDT and CDR2 is YYEEEE in the germline V gene. The CDR3 bases are TGTGCCAGCAGCTCACTGTACAGGGGGCTCACTGAAGCTTTCTTT. It encodes CASSSLYRGLTEAFF.

The rearrangement uses TRBV10-1 and TRBJ2-2, with D hard to call. V dropped 4 bases and J dropped 6 bases, with 9 bases sitting between them. The CDR3 is 13 residues long. Germline V CDR1 and CDR2: WNHNN, SYGVQD (reference sequence). The DNA of the CDR3 is TGCGCCAGCAGTGCTCTAGAGGCCGGGGAGCTGTTTTTT. Protein product: CASSALEAGELFF.

CDR3 protein: CASSRIWTITEAFF. The CDR3 DNA reads as TGCGCCAGCAGCCGCATTTGGACAATCACTGAAGCTTTCTTT. This sequence joins TRBV5-1 and TRBJ1-1; D may be TRBD1 (5 bases). Germline CDR1 and CDR2: SGHRS and YFSETQ. Trimming removed 4 bases from V and 4 bases from J, with 14 bases in between. The CDR3 consists of 14 residues.

The gene calls are TRBV11-3 and TRBJ2-1; 7 nucleotides agree with TRBD2. This CDR3 is 14 amino acids long. V shed 5 bases, J shed 7 bases, and the junction held 8 bases outside the gene matches. Germline lookup yields CDR1 SGHNT and CDR2 YENEEA. CDR3 residues: CASSPRTRGNEQFF. CDR3 DNA: TGTGCCAGCAGCCCCCGGACTAGGGGAAATGAGCAGTTCTTC.

The V gene is TRBV19, the J gene TRBJ1-1; the match to TRBD1 covers 9 bases. J was trimmed by 3 bases and V by 5 bases; bases with no gene match: 10. The CDR3 has 16 amino acids. Germline CDR1 and CDR2: LNHDA and SQIVND (reference sequence). The CDR3 DNA reads as TGTGCCAGTAGTTCCACTTACCGGGACAGGGACACTGAAGCTTTCTTT. Its translation: CASSSTYRDRDTEAFF. Using reference TRBV19 and TRBJ1-1 for the parts outside the CDR3, the full variable domain is DGGITQSPKYLFRKEGQNVTLSCEQNLNHDAMYWYRQDPGQGLRLIYYSQIVNDFQKGDIAEGYSVSREKKESFPLTVTSAQKNPTAFYLCASSSTYRDRDTEAFFGQGTRLTVV.

The rearrangement uses TRBV10-2 and TRBJ1-2; a possible D gene is TRBD1 (5 bases). The CDR3 runs 14 residues. Trimming removed 7 bases from V and 4 bases from J, with 16 bases in between. Germline V gene lookup returns CDR1 WSHSY and CDR2 SAAADI. CDR3 sequence: CASNPGGNLYGYTF. As DNA, the CDR3 is TGCGCCAGCAACCCCGGGGGGAACCTCTATGGCTACACCTTC.

The chain links TRBV7-9 to TRBJ1-1, with D unclear. The CDR3 loop spans 16 amino acids. The V end lost 1 base, the J end lost 4 bases, and 16 bases lay between the germline ends. Per the germline V gene, CDR1 is SEHNR and CDR2 is FQNEAQ (reference sequence). The CDR3 sequence is CASSLDAAPWGTEAFF. The CDR3 coding sequence is TGTGCCAGCAGCTTAGATGCGGCACCGTGGGGCACTGAAGCTTTCTTT. Drawing the rest from reference TRBV7-9 and TRBJ1-1, the complete variable domain is DTGVSQNPRHKITKRGQNVTFRCDPISEHNRLYWYRQTLGQGPEFLTYFQNEAQLEKSRLLSDRFSAERPKGSFSTLEIQRTEQGDSAMYLCASSLDAAPWGTEAFFGQGTRLTVV.

V usage is TRBV6-6 and J usage is TRBJ1-2; 7 nucleotides line up with TRBD1. Germline lookup yields CDR1 MNHNY and CDR2 SVGAGI (reference sequence). With 10 bases clipped from V and 6 bases from J, the junction kept 5 bases outside the gene matches. The CDR3 runs to 11 residues. CDR3 region: CATSGGDGYTF. Written as DNA, the CDR3 is TGTGCCACGTCAGGGGGAGATGGCTACACCTTC.

The table lists this clone with a count of one. This chain connects TRBV6-5 to TRBJ1-2; D unclear. Per germline, CDR1 MNHEY and CDR2 SVGAGI. Trimming took 8 bases from V and 7 from J, leaving 14 bases between them. This CDR3 is 12 amino acids long. The CDR3 DNA reads as TGTGCCAGCCACGTTGGGTCCGGTGGCTACACCTTC. Amino acid sequence: CASHVGSGGYTF.

CDR3 region: CARSHASRELNTEAFF. Here the CDR3 DNA reads TGTGCCAGAAGCCACGCCTCGAGAGAGTTGAACACTGAAGCTTTCTTT. The genes are TRBV5-3 and TRBJ1-1; D remains ambiguous. TRBV5-3 is filed as an ORF, its function uncertain. The CDR3 runs 16 residues. The V end lost 4 bases, the J end lost 0 bases, and 16 bases lay between the germline ends.

V is TRBV3-1 (or the pseudogene TRBV3-2) and J is TRBJ1-4, with 8 nucleotides matching TRBD1. Germline lookup yields CDR1 LGHDT and CDR2 YNNKEL (reference sequence). The CDR3 is 16 amino acids. V lost 1 base and J lost 8; bases outside the gene matches: 9. CDR3 sequence reads: CASSQGDQGAREKLFF. For the CDR3, the DNA is TGTGCCAGCAGCCAAGGAGATCAGGGGGCGCGGGAAAAACTGTTTTTT.

This chain links TRBV6-5 with TRBJ2-7, with TRBD1 matching over 7 bases. The CDR3 covers 15 residues. The germline V gene has CDR1 MNHEY and CDR2 SVGAGI. J gave up 3 bases and V 0 bases, and 5 bases lay outside the gene matches. CDR3 amino acids: CASSYSPGTVYEQYF. The CDR3 nucleotides are TGTGCCAGCAGTTACTCCCCCGGGACAGTCTACGAGCAGTACTTC.

The rearrangement joins TRBV3-1 (or the pseudogene TRBV3-2) to TRBJ1-1; D unresolved. The length of the CDR3 is 12 residues. V lost 6 bases and J 1 base, leaving 6 bases between the germline ends. CDR1 is LGHDT, CDR2 YNNKEL, per germline (reference sequence). CDR3 region: CASSPGNTEAFF. The CDR3 nucleotides read TGTGCCAGCAGTCCAGGGAACACTGAAGCTTTCTTT.

J is TRBJ1-1 and V is TRBV10-3; perhaps TRBD1 as D (5 bases). Germline assignment: CDR1 ENHRY and CDR2 SYGVKD. The CDR3 spans 13 residues. Trimming pared 6 bases from V and 1 base from J, leaving 9 bases between. In nucleotides, the CDR3 is TGTGCCATCAGCGGGGCGGGGAACACTGAAGCTTTCTTT. It encodes CAISGAGNTEAFF.

The chain combines TRBV9 with TRBJ2-2; no reliable D call. V gave up 1 base and J gave up 0 bases, with 13 bases separating them. The V gene's germline CDR1 is SGDLS and CDR2 YYNGEE. The CDR3 consists of 17 residues. The CDR3 DNA follows: TGTGCCAGCAGCGTATTTGGACGGATAACGAACACCGGGGAGCTGTTTTTT. It is translated as CASSVFGRITNTGELFF.

The V gene is TRBV11-2, the J gene TRBJ1-2; D unresolved. This CDR3 is built from 13 residues. Trimming pared 4 bases from V and 2 bases from J, leaving 8 bases between. Germline V gene data show CDR1 as SGHAT and CDR2 as FQNNGV. CDR3 sequence (DNA): TGTGCCAGCAGCTACGGGCCAAACTATGGCTACACCTTC. Protein: CASSYGPNYGYTF.

This clone was counted a single time. The chain links TRBV5-6 to TRBJ1-2; D not resolved. Between the trimmed V and J ends, which lost 2 bases and 8 bases, there was a span of 10 bases. The V gene's germline CDR1 is SGHDT and CDR2 YYEEEE. The length of the CDR3 is 12 residues. Here the CDR3 reads CASSFGLSGYTF. The CDR3 region has the DNA TGTGCCAGCAGCTTTGGGCTGTCGGGCTACACCTTC.